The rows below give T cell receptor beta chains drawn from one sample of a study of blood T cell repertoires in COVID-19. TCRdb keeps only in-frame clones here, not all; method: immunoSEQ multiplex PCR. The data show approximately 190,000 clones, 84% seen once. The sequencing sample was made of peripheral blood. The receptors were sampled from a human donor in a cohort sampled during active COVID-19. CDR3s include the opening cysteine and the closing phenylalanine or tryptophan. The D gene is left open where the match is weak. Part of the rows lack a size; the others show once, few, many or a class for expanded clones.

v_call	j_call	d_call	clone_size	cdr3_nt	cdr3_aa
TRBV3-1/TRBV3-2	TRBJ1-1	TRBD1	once	TGTGCCAGCAGCCGAGAACAGGGGACTGAAGCTTTCTTT	CASSREQGTEAFF
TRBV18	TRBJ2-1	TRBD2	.	TGTGCCAGCTCACCAGGAGCGGGAGATTTAAATGAGCAGTTCTTC	CASSPGAGDLNEQFF
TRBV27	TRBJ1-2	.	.	TGTGCCAGCAGTCCCTCTGGGGGGTCGGGGTATGGCTACACCTTC	CASSPSGGSGYGYTF
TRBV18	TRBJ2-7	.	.	TGTGCCAGCTCACCAGACACAGGGACCTACGAGCAGTACTTC	CASSPDTGTYEQYF
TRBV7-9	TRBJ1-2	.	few	TGTGCCAGCGAAAGGGGGTATGGCTACACCTTC	CASERGYGYTF
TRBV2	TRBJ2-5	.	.	TGTGCCAGCAGTGGAGGGTACCAAGAGACCCAGTACTTC	CASSGGYQETQYF
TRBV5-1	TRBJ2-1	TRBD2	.	TGCGCCAGCCCGGGGGGGCCCCAGCAGTTCTTC	CASPGGPQQFF
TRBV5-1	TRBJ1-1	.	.	TGCGCCAGCAGCTTAGGAGAGAACACTGAAGCTTTCTTT	CASSLGENTEAFF
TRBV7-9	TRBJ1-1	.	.	TGTGCCAGCAGCTTCTCACAGGCGGGAGGTGAAGCTTTCTTT	CASSFSQAGGEAFF
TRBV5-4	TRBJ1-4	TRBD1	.	TGTGCCAGCAGTCCGGACAGGGGAGCTAGGAAACTGTTTTTT	CASSPDRGARKLFF
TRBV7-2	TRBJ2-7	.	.	TGTGCCAGCAGCTTAGTTAGCGTGTACGAGCAGTACTTC	CASSLVSVYEQYF
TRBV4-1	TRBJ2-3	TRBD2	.	TGCGCCAGCAGCCTCCGGACTAGCGGGAGTATAGATACGCAGTATTTT	CASSLRTSGSIDTQYF
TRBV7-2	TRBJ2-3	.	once	TGTGCCAGCAGCTTAGCGAGGTCACCACTCACAGATACGCAGTATTTT	CASSLARSPLTDTQYF
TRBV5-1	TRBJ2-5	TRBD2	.	TGCGCCAGCAGCTTTAGCGGGGGGGAGACAATTAAACACTTC	CASSFSGGETIKHF
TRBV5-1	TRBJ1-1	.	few	TGCGCCAGCAGCGGGCAGAGGAACACTGAAGCTTTCTTT	CASSGQRNTEAFF
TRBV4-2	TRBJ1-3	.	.	TGTGCCAGCAGCCAAGAGGGGACACGCGTCTCTGGAAACACCATATATTTT	CASSQEGTRVSGNTIYF
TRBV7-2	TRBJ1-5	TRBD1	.	TGTGCCAGCAGCTGGACAGGGGAGAATCAGCCCCAGCATTTT	CASSWTGENQPQHF
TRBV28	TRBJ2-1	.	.	TGTGCCAGCACTCCCGCGGGGAAGCTCGACTACAATGAGCAGTTCTTC	CASTPAGKLDYNEQFF
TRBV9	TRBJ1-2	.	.	TGTGCCATCCTACGGCGGGTTAACTATGGCTACACCTTC	CAILRRVNYGYTF
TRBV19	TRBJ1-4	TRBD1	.	TGTGCCAGTAGTGTCCAAACCGGGACAGGGGCGGAAAAACTGTTTTTT	CASSVQTGTGAEKLFF
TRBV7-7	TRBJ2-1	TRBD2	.	TGTGCCAGCAGCTCCCGAATTTCCCCGGCGGGAGGGCCTCAGAGTGAGCAGTTCTTC	CASSSRISPAGGPQSEQFF
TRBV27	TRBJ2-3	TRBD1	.	TGTGCCAGCAGTTATTCGGGGTCCAGGGGGAGAGATACGCAGTATTTT	CASSYSGSRGRDTQYF
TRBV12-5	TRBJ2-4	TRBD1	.	TGTGCTAGTGGACAGGGGGAGAACATTCAGTACTTC	CASGQGENIQYF
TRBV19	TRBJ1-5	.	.	TGTGCCAGTGGGGACACAGGTCTCTGGGATCAGCCCCAGCATTTT	CASGDTGLWDQPQHF
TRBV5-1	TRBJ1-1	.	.	TGCGCCAGCAGCTTGGCTCCCGGGAACACTGAAGCTTTCTTT	CASSLAPGNTEAFF
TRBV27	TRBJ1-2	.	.	TGTGCCAGCAGACAACAGGGTCCCTATGGCTACACCTTC	CASRQQGPYGYTF
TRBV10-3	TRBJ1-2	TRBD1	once	TGTGCCACCGCTCCGGGACAGGGTAAACGCCGGGACTACACCTTC	CATAPGQGKRRDYTF
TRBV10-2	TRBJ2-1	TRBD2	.	TGCGCCAGCAGTGAGACCTGGACTAGCGGGGGGGCCCGAAATGAGCAGTTCTTC	CASSETWTSGGARNEQFF
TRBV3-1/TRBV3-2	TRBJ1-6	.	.	TGTGCCAGCAGCCCCCCGAATTCACCCCTCCACTTT	CASSPPNSPLHF
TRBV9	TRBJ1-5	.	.	TGTGCCAGCAGCGCAGGACAGTCCGGCAATCAGCCCCAGCATTTT	CASSAGQSGNQPQHF
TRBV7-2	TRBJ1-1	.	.	TGTGCCAGCAGCTTCCAGGGTTTTAACACTGAAGCTTTCTTT	CASSFQGFNTEAFF
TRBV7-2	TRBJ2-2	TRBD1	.	TGTGCCAGCAGTCTCACCGGGACAGGGTTAAATTTCGGGGAGCTGTTTTTT	CASSLTGTGLNFGELFF
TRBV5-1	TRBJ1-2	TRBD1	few	TGCGCCAGCAGCCTAGGACAGGGGTTTAATGGCTACACCTTC	CASSLGQGFNGYTF
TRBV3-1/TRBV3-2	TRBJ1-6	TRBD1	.	TGTGCCAGCAGCCAAACAGGGGGCGGTAATTCACCCCTCCACTTT	CASSQTGGGNSPLHF
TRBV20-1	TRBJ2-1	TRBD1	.	TGCAGTGCTAGTCTCCCTTTAGACAGGGGTCACAATGAGCAGTTCTTC	CSASLPLDRGHNEQFF
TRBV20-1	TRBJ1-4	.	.	TGCAGTGCTGGACTTAGAGAAAAACTGTTTTTT	CSAGLREKLFF
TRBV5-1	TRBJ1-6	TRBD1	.	TGCGCCAGCACACCGACAGGGGGCAAGAGTTCACCCCTCCACTTT	CASTPTGGKSSPLHF
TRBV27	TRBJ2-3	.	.	TGTGCCAGCAGCCACCCCAGGTCCACAGATACGCAGTATTTT	CASSHPRSTDTQYF
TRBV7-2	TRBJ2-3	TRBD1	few	TGTGCCAGCAGCCACAGAGGTTCAGGGGGAAGCACAGATACGCAGTATTTT	CASSHRGSGGSTDTQYF
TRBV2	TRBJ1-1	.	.	TGTGCCAGCAGTGAAACAGGGTTTCGAGCTTTCTTT	CASSETGFRAFF
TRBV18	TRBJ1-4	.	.	TGTGCCAGCTCATCCCGGAACAGAGCCGAAAAACTGTTTTTT	CASSSRNRAEKLFF